This T cell receptor beta chain was identified in a study of blood T cells in healthy people across ages. In terms of origin and age, donors were healthy Caucasian individuals from Russia aged about 6 to 90. Worth noting for this clonotype: Its antigen remains unknown.

Study conclusions and caveats: The fall in TCR beta diversity per million T cells was roughly linear with age. Both naive CD4+ cell counts and diversity were greater in long-lived donors than in aged donors.

Germline-derived CDR1 and CDR2 are MNHNS and SASEGT. This CDR3 has 11 amino acids. The use of a sample-barcoded 5' primer and a J-beta primer mix characterized a second PCR of roughly 6 to 12 cycles. CDR3-containing paired-end reads numbered at least 2.5 million in each sample. TCRdb re-derived calls from the 5' RACE reads in MiXCR, one entry per CDR3 protein. This sample has fewer than 800,000 distinct CDR3 sequences, with 49% found just once. The sequence was collected from an older woman in good health. Sequences were obtained from blood. The rearrangement links TRBV6-1 to TRBJ2-4; the D is unclear. The J call may be in error: the DNA end matches TRBJ2-7 better. Written as DNA, the CDR3 is TGTGCCAGCAGTGATCCTCGCGAGCAGTACTTC. Encoded protein: CASSDPREQYF.